This TCR beta chain was retrieved from a study of response to subunit inactivated influenza vaccine. Trimming left V 6 bases short and J 0 bases short, with 14 bases between. This CDR3 comprises 16 residues. From germline, CDR1 is MNHEY and CDR2 SVGEGT. This clonotype has a handful of counts. Antigen unknown. Study-level findings and limits: Authors suggested each seasonal flu vaccination may recruit only limited numbers of new T cells.

MiXCR, applied by TCRdb to the RT-PCR reads, yields one record per CDR3 protein. The sample carries about 780,000 distinct CDR3 sequences, approximately 18% recorded once. This TCR came from a middle-aged man who received an inactivated influenza vaccine. The sample here was PBMCs from blood, taken around 5 days after vaccination. The chain uses TRBV6-2 or TRBV6-3 and TRBJ2-2, with a possible D match to TRBD2 (5 bases). CDR3 amino acids: CASSPKTKSNTGELFF. Here the CDR3 DNA reads TGTGCCAGCAGCCCTAAGACTAAGTCGAACACCGGGGAGCTGTTTTTT.